A selection of T cell receptor beta chains follows, all from one sample in a study of cytomegalovirus exposure and HLA in healthy donors. The repertoire was sequenced with immunoSEQ multiplex PCR; TCRdb's copy has only in-frame clones and lacks some. The data hold 55,000 to 75,000 clones, with 55% to 75% observed a single time. Sample: PBMCs. The receptors shown here come from a man between 35 and 55 years old in good health and CMV-seropositive. The CDR3 runs from the conserved cysteine through the conserved F or W.

V gene: TRBV19
J gene: TRBJ2-1
CDR3 protein: CASSIFGRRDKEQFF

V gene: TRBV30
J gene: TRBJ1-4
CDR3 protein: CAWSAQGNNEKLFF

V gene: TRBV10-3
J gene: TRBJ1-2
CDR3 protein: CAINQGGANYGYTF

V gene: TRBV6-1
J gene: TRBJ2-7
CDR3 protein: CASTLDRAYYEQYF

V gene: TRBV7-2
J gene: TRBJ1-4
CDR3 protein: CASSFGGTNEKLFF

V gene: TRBV7-9
J gene: TRBJ2-7
CDR3 protein: CASSSSGGWTSGIHEQYF

V gene: TRBV7-2
J gene: TRBJ2-2
CDR3 protein: CASSLLRRENTGELFF

V gene: TRBV11-3
J gene: TRBJ2-3
CDR3 protein: CASSLDGAGDTQYF

V gene: TRBV15
J gene: TRBJ1-3
CDR3 protein: CATSREQGATGNTIYF

V gene: TRBV6-1
J gene: TRBJ1-5
CDR3 protein: CASSESQGGNQPQHF

V gene: TRBV19
J gene: TRBJ1-6
CDR3 protein: CASSINRGDNSPLHF

V gene: TRBV29-1
J gene: TRBJ2-1
CDR3 protein: CSVERLAGGLGEQFF

V gene: TRBV6-5
J gene: TRBJ1-3
CDR3 protein: CAIQSGNTIYF

V gene: TRBV6-6
J gene: TRBJ2-7
CDR3 protein: CASSRVYEQYF

V gene: TRBV5-1
J gene: TRBJ2-6
CDR3 protein: CASRGSGGHLSGANVLTF

V gene: TRBV5-1
J gene: TRBJ1-6
CDR3 protein: CASSLGQGSSPLHF

V gene: TRBV5-1
J gene: TRBJ2-7
CDR3 protein: CASGRTVDYEQYF

V gene: TRBV7-2
J gene: TRBJ1-3
CDR3 protein: CASSLVAGVGENTIYF

V gene: TRBV11-3
J gene: TRBJ2-2
CDR3 protein: CASSRRGRGTGELFF

V gene: TRBV6-6
J gene: TRBJ1-6
CDR3 protein: CASSSPGQGSPLHF

V gene: TRBV7-6
J gene: TRBJ2-7
CDR3 protein: CASSPSTRQGAYEQYF

V gene: TRBV6-5
J gene: TRBJ1-1
CDR3 protein: CAAHSRGDTEAFF

V gene: TRBV7-7
J gene: TRBJ2-1
CDR3 protein: CASSLGRGLYNEQFF

V gene: TRBV2
J gene: TRBJ2-5
CDR3 protein: CASSYQEPQYF

V gene: TRBV7-6
J gene: TRBJ2-1
CDR3 protein: CASSETSGAADEQFF

V gene: TRBV15
J gene: TRBJ1-1
CDR3 protein: CATSSLQGDLAFF

V gene: TRBV7-9
J gene: TRBJ2-5
CDR3 protein: CASSLVLGHETQYF

V gene: TRBV27
J gene: TRBJ2-2
CDR3 protein: CASRRDDLGFTGELFF

V gene: TRBV27
J gene: TRBJ2-7
CDR3 protein: CASRDRTNYEQYF

V gene: TRBV7-9
J gene: TRBJ1-1
CDR3 protein: CASSSGRSGTEAFF

V gene: TRBV30
J gene: TRBJ1-1
CDR3 protein: CAWKLSRTEAFF

V gene: TRBV13
J gene: TRBJ2-7
CDR3 protein: CASSLSRHYEQYF

V gene: TRBV5-6
J gene: TRBJ2-5
CDR3 protein: CASTKIDRGTQYF

V gene: TRBV27
J gene: TRBJ2-5
CDR3 protein: CASSPERGQAQYF

V gene: TRBV9
J gene: TRBJ2-7
CDR3 protein: CASSAGTRAYEQYF

V gene: TRBV14
J gene: TRBJ2-5
CDR3 protein: CASSTKSTYQETQYF

V gene: TRBV10-3
J gene: TRBJ2-7
CDR3 protein: CAISDRRDRGYEQYF

V gene: TRBV7-9
J gene: TRBJ2-5
CDR3 protein: CASSLTRTGFGETQYF

V gene: TRBV19
J gene: TRBJ2-1
CDR3 protein: CASSIAVALYEQFF

V gene: TRBV27
J gene: TRBJ1-5
CDR3 protein: CASSLQTGGNQPQHF